The clone carrying this T cell receptor (beta chain) was seen ten or more times. The antigen is undetermined. These data originate in a study of regulatory T cells in long-lasting Graves disease. Study-wide points: Sharing of public clonotypes was greater in persistent patients (about 2,700) than in new patients (almost 1,000). Persistent disease favored TRBV28, TRBJ1-2 and TRBJ2-5.

CDR3 size: 14 residues. V lost 2 bases and J lost 4; bases outside the gene matches: 5. Germline loops: CDR1 DFQATT, CDR2 SNEGSKA (reference sequence). CDR3 regions were amplified by Arm-PCR using iRepertoire HTBI primers to build TCR beta libraries. Using its own MiXCR run on the multiplex PCR reads, TCRdb lists one record per CDR3 protein. This sample yields more than 300,000 distinct CDR3 sequences, of which roughly 24% are seen a single time; approximately 27% belongs to the top ten. Time point noted: persistent/refractory GD, antithyroid drugs over 5 years with positive TRAb. PBMC RNA was the source of the TCR library.

This specimen consisted of peripheral blood mononuclear cells (PBMCs), obtained when the disease was refractory, from a patient treated with antithyroid drugs. The V gene is TRBV20-1, the J gene TRBJ2-7; TRBD2 aligns across 10 bases. The source is a woman aged 40-49 years with Graves disease. CDR3 nucleotide sequence: TGCAGTGCTAGATCGTCTAGCGGGAGTTACGAGCAGTACTTC. Translation: CSARSSSGSYEQYF.